This TCR beta chain was recorded in a study of T cell repertoires in cytomegalovirus infection (dated 2019 in TCRdb). Study-level background: The peptide stimulations were aimed at well-studied HLA-B-restricted epitopes as well as recently identified HLA-C-restricted CMV epitopes, whose presentation resists viral immunomodulation. The HLA type of each donor mattered for the analysis, because public TCR beta signatures pointed to carriage of CMV infection along with the matching HLA type. The paper's findings and limits, for the study overall: The ex vivo response was dominated by HLA-C-restricted CMV-specific TCR beta clonotypes, which also provided the single most frequent clonotype in two of eight donors. In both this cohort and an independent roughly 360-donor cohort, the cumulative frequency of public TCR beta family members distinguished carriers of CMV infection plus the relevant HLA type.

On this clonotype: The antigen it recognizes is unknown. One end of the junction is discordant with germline, which a read error may explain.

Sequencing was carried out with an Illumina HiSeq 1500. The public sequencing data were trimmed at Q25 with fastp and processed into clonotypes with MiXCR by TCRdb, which kept only in-frame beta chains. Entries that share a CDR3 protein sequence are merged under the most common genes and DNA. The table for this sample lists approximately 910,000 distinct CDR3 sequences; 31% of them were counted only once. More than 13% of the sample lies in the top ten. According to the study, the label for this sample's treatment or condition signals: in vitro stimulation with specific CMV peptide epitopes to enrich CMV-specific T cells. The CDR3 holds 19 amino acids from the cysteine to the phenylalanine. The kept DNA is CDR3 alone, 57 bases in frame from the first base.

This sequence uses TRBV12-3 or TRBV12-4 and TRBJ2-1; 14 central bases correspond to TRBD2. The sample consisted of cultured CD8+ T cells from PBMCs, taken from culture after CMV antigen stimulation. This TCR derives from a human donor in good health (CMV status not recorded). Some clones in this sample may be carry-over from other donors' samples. The CDR3: CACSFGTSGGSSSYNEQFF. The sequenced DNA: TGTGCCTGCAGTTTTGGGACTAGCGGGGGCTCGAGCTCCTACAATGAGCAGTTCTTC.